This T cell receptor beta chain was found in a study of cytomegalovirus exposure and HLA in healthy donors. 13 Jbeta primers and 60 Vbeta primers were used for the PCR. Assay: immunoSEQ multiplex PCR; the TCRdb copy retains only in-frame clones and omits some. The sample yields some 200,000 clones, over 75% seen once. In regard to this clone: The antigen remains unidentified.

The study's findings and limits: CMV serostatus alone was available as immune exposure information. Several V segments, TRBV6-2 and TRBV6-3 among them, could not be told apart and were dropped. Sequencing likely produced, as an artifact, a cluster of highly shared sequence variants.

This CDR3 region has 13 residues. Trimming left V 4 bases short and J 2 bases short, with 7 bases between. Germline CDR1 is MNHEY and CDR2 is SVGAGI. Sequenced material: PBMCs. The chain combines TRBV6-5 with TRBJ2-3; D is undetermined. This receptor was obtained from a female donor in good health and CMV-seronegative. For the CDR3, the DNA is TGTGCCAGCAGTTCTATAAACACAGATACGCAGTATTTT. Its protein is CASSSINTDTQYF.